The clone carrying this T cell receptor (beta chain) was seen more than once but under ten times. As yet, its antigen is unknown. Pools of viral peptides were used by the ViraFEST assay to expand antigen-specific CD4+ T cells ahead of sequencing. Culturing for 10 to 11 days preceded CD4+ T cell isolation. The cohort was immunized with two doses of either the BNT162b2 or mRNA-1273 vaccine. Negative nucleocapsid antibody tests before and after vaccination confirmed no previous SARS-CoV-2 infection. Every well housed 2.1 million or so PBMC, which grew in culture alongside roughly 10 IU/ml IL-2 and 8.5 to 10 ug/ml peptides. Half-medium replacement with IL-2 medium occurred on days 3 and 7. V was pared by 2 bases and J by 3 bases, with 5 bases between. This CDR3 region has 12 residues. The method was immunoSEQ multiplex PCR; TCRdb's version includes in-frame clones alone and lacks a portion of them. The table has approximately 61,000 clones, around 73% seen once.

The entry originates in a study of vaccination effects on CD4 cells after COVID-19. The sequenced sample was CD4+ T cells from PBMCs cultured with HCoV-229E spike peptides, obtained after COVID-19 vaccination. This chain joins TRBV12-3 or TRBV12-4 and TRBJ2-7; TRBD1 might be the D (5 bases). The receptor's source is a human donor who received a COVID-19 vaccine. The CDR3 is CASSLTGYEQYV. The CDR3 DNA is TGTGCCAGCAGTTTAACAGGCTACGAGCAGTACGTC.